This entry lists 18 T cell receptor beta chains sequenced from one sample in a study of control samples from healthy donors and cancer patients. Generated by immunoSEQ multiplex PCR, the TCRdb table keeps only in-frame clones and is missing some. The table includes approximately 100,000 clones, 70% to 90% detected once. Specimen: blood. The receptors were sampled from a woman between 40 and 50 years old in good health.

This chain links TRBV4-3 with TRBJ2-1; tentative D call: TRBD2 (5 bases). V gave up 3 bases and J gave up 4 bases, with 13 bases separating them. CDR3 length: 15 amino acids. The V gene's germline CDR1 is LGHNA and CDR2 YSLEER. As DNA, the CDR3 is TGCGCCAGCAGCCAGAGTTCTAGCCCTTACAATGAGCAGTTCTTC. It is translated as CASSQSSSPYNEQFF.

Notes on this clone: Different DNA sequences within this sample yield the same CDR3. This chain links TRBV18 with TRBJ2-7; TRBD1 matches 9 bases. V was clipped by 3 bases and J by 1 base; unmatched bases: 1. Germline assignment: CDR1 KGHSH and CDR2 LQKENI. CDR3 length equals 14 residues. CDR3 bases: TGTGCCAGCTCACCCGGACAGGGGTCCTACGAGCAGTACTTC. This translates into CASSPGQGSYEQYF. Full variable domain (remainder filled in from reference TRBV18 and TRBJ2-7): NAGVMQNPRHLVRRRGQEARLRCSPMKGHSHVYWYRQLPEEGLKFMVYLQKENIIDESGMPKERFSAEFPKEGPSILRIQQVVRGDSAAYFCASSPGQGSYEQYFGPGTRLTVT.

A single count supports this clone. This sequence joins TRBV7-2 and TRBJ2-4; D gene uncertain. Between the trimmed V and J ends, which lost 1 base and 11 bases, there was a span of 15 bases. CDR3 length equals 14 residues. Germline CDR1 reads SGHTA; CDR2 reads FQGNSA. CDR3: CASSLGSTQWFQYF. The CDR3 DNA reads TGTGCCAGCAGCTTAGGGAGCACACAGTGGTTTCAGTACTTC.

This clone has just one count. The chain has TRBV30 and TRBJ1-2; possibly TRBD1 for D (5 bases). Germline loops: CDR1 GTSNPN, CDR2 SVGIG (reference sequence). Trimming cost V 4 bases and J 6 bases, with 15 bases left between them. The CDR3 is 13 residues long. CDR3 amino acids: CAWTGGDVDGYTF. Here the CDR3 DNA reads TGTGCCTGGACTGGAGGGGACGTGGATGGCTACACCTTC.

The gene calls are TRBV9 and TRBJ2-6; the D is unclear. The CDR3 is 15 residues long. Germline CDR1 and CDR2: SGDLS and YYNGEE. V lost 0 bases to trimming and J lost 0 bases, with 4 bases between them. The CDR3 protein is CASSVGISGANVLTF. Here the CDR3 DNA reads TGTGCCAGCAGCGTAGGGATCTCTGGGGCCAACGTCCTGACTTTC.

The CDR3 DNA sequence: TGTGCCAGCACCATCGACAGGGGTAGGGGTGAGCAGTTCTTC. Its protein is CASTIDRGRGEQFF. This chain connects TRBV6-5 to TRBJ2-1; 8 nucleotides match TRBD1. Germline CDR1 MNHEY, CDR2 SVGAGI. The J segment lost 9 bases and the V segment lost 7 bases, leaving 11 bases of the junction unmatched. The CDR3 is 14 amino acids.

The DNA for the CDR3 is TGTGCCAGCAGCCAAGATGGAAACACCATATATTTT. This codes for CASSQDGNTIYF. This chain uses TRBV4-2 with TRBJ1-3; no clear D. Germline values: CDR1 LGHNA, CDR2 YNFKEQ. V lost 0 bases to trimming and J lost 3 bases, with 0 bases between them. The CDR3 contains 12 residues.

CDR3 sequence (DNA): TGTGCCAGCAGTGGACGGGACCTACCCTACTACGAGCAGTACTTC. It codes for CASSGRDLPYYEQYF. The chain employs TRBV6-1 and TRBJ2-7; either TRBD1 or TRBD2 may fit D (5 bases each). CDR1 is MNHNS, CDR2 SASEGT, per germline. Deletions cut 4 bases from V and 3 bases from J, with 16 bases between. The CDR3 extends over 15 amino acids.

This chain connects TRBV20-1 to TRBJ1-6, with D possibly TRBD1 on 5 matching bases. Germline-derived CDR1 and CDR2 are DFQATT and SNEGSKA (reference sequence). The CDR3 sequence is 12 residues long. The V gene lost 3 bases and the J gene lost 7 bases, with 7 bases spanning the gap. The CDR3 is CSASEGNSPLHF. The CDR3 DNA is TGCAGTGCTAGTGAGGGGAATTCACCCCTCCACTTT.

This chain uses TRBV6-5 with TRBJ2-7, with 7 positions matching TRBD1. The junction had 9 bases not matched to a gene; V was cut back by 5 bases and J by 2 bases. The CDR3 sequence is 15 residues long. Germline values: CDR1 MNHEY, CDR2 SVGAGI. The CDR3: CASSSGQVVPYEQYF. For the CDR3, the DNA is TGTGCCAGCAGTAGTGGACAGGTAGTACCCTACGAGCAGTACTTC.

The chain has TRBV29-1 and TRBJ1-1, with D possibly matching TRBD1 (5 bases). The CDR3 runs 12 residues. CDR1 is SQVTM, CDR2 ANQGSEA, per germline. The V end lost 4 bases, the J end lost 10 bases, and 16 bases lay between the germline ends. The CDR3 spells CSVALGGMVAFF. CDR3 nucleotides: TGCAGCGTTGCGCTCGGGGGGATGGTAGCTTTCTTT.

This chain uses TRBV5-1 with TRBJ1-1, with D possibly TRBD1 on 5 matching bases. V dropped 1 base and J dropped 5 bases, with 15 bases sitting between them. The CDR3 has 15 residues. CDR1 SGHRS and CDR2 YFSETQ come from the germline V gene. Here the CDR3 reads CASSLSPGGRTEAFF. The CDR3 DNA sequence: TGCGCCAGCAGCTTGTCTCCGGGGGGGAGGACTGAAGCTTTCTTT.

V is TRBV7-3 and J is TRBJ2-2; 7 nucleotides agree with TRBD1. The V gene end was trimmed by 5 bases and the J gene end by 9 bases; junction bases not matched to a gene: 12. CDR1 SGHTA and CDR2 FQGTGA come from the germline V gene. This CDR3 is built from 15 residues. CDR3 residues: CASSADRERTRELFF. For the CDR3, the DNA is TGTGCCAGCAGCGCCGACAGGGAAAGAACAAGGGAGCTGTTTTTT. Drawing the rest from reference TRBV7-3 and TRBJ2-2, the complete variable domain is GAGVSQTPSNKVTEKGKYVELRCDPISGHTALYWYRQSLGQGPEFLIYFQGTGAADDSGLPNDRFFAVRPEGSVSTLKIQRTERGDSAVYLCASSADRERTRELFFGEGSRLTVL.

V and J are TRBV19 and TRBJ1-2, with 10 bases matching TRBD1. The V segment lost 3 bases and the J segment 4 bases; nucleotides outside the gene matches: 5. CDR1 is LNHDA, CDR2 SQIVND, per germline (reference sequence). This CDR3 spans 15 amino acids. CDR3 DNA: TGTGCCAGTAGTATCGCCTGGACAGGGGGCTATGGCTACACCTTC. Its protein is CASSIAWTGGYGYTF.

The chain employs TRBV24-1 and TRBJ2-3; 9 positions agree with TRBD2. CDR1 is KGHDR and CDR2 is SFDVKD in the germline V gene. J gave up 0 bases and V 4 bases, and 10 bases lay outside the gene matches. The CDR3 totals 18 residues. For the CDR3, the DNA is TGTGCCACCAGTGAGCCACCCGGGACTAGCTCTAGCACAGATACGCAGTATTTT. As protein: CATSEPPGTSSSTDTQYF.

V is TRBV7-3 and J is TRBJ2-1; tentatively, D is TRBD1 (6 bases). V was cut by 3 bases and J by 6 bases, with 15 bases left in between. Germline CDR1 reads SGHTA; CDR2 reads FQGTGA. This CDR3 has 15 amino acids. CDR3 sequence reads: CASSLGVGGGNEQFF. Here the CDR3 DNA reads TGTGCCAGCAGCTTGGGGGTTGGGGGCGGCAATGAGCAGTTCTTC.

In its sample, this clone was seen a few times. V and J are TRBV5-1 and TRBJ2-1; no reliable D call. This CDR3 contains 16 residues. Trimming removed 4 bases at V and 4 bases at J, with 18 bases between. Germline V CDR1 and CDR2: SGHRS, YFSETQ. The CDR3 DNA is TGCGCCAGCAGCCTTCACGGGTCGGGTCCTTACAATGAGCAGTTCTTC. This sequence encodes CASSLHGSGPYNEQFF.

The genes are TRBV14 and TRBJ1-2, with D unresolved. CDR3 length: 13 residues. Germline V gene lookup returns CDR1 SGHDN and CDR2 FVKESK. Trimming removed 4 bases from V and 4 bases from J, with 10 bases in between. The CDR3 loop is CASSLGLGYGYTF. The CDR3 region has the DNA TGTGCCAGCAGCCTCGGCCTGGGCTATGGCTACACCTTC.